This T cell receptor beta chain was sequenced for a study of blood T cell repertoires in COVID-19. The overall study: The origin of the acute and convalescent COVID-19 samples was the United States, Italy and Spain.

Assay used: immunoSEQ multiplex PCR; TCRdb lists only in-frame clones, some missing. The top ten hold approximately 4.7% of the sample, which has over 50,000 clones, over 75% seen once. Germline lookup yields CDR1 LNHDA and CDR2 SQIVND (reference sequence). Trimming removed 7 bases from V and 6 bases from J, with 21 bases in between. This CDR3 spans 15 amino acids. The J gene is TRBJ1-1, the V gene TRBV19, with D maybe TRBD1 (6 bases). The receptor was derived from a human donor in a cohort sampled during active COVID-19. Sequenced material: peripheral blood. CDR3 coding DNA: TGTGCCAGTATCCTCGGGGGGGGCTCGAAGGCTGAAGCTTTCTTT. It translates to CASILGGGSKAEAFF.